Sequencing of this T cell receptor beta chain was carried out in a study of T cell changes during pregnancy in multiple sclerosis. Sequencing used immunoSEQ multiplex PCR; TCRdb keeps in-frame clones, though not all of them. The sample has tens of thousands of clones, roughly nine tenths seen once; the top ten hold over 0.8%. This clone was detected only once. The germline V gene encodes CDR1 SGHAT and CDR2 FQNNGV. This CDR3 is 17 amino acids long. The junction had 8 bases not matched to a gene; V was cut back by 4 bases and J by 0 bases. The sequence derives from a female donor in good health, enrolled as a control in a pregnancy study. This sample comprised peripheral blood, obtained in the first trimester of pregnancy. The V and J genes are TRBV11-2 and TRBJ1-2, with 10 nucleotides matching TRBD1. The CDR3, as DNA: TGTGCCAGCAGCTCATCCGGGACAGGGGACCCTAACTATGGCTACACCTTC. It codes for CASSSSGTGDPNYGYTF.